The source of this T cell receptor beta chain is a study of siplizumab effects on memory and regulatory T cells. TCRdb's table, derived via immunoSEQ multiplex PCR, lists solely in-frame clones and lacks some. Of 100,000 or so clones in the sample, 80% to 95% are singletons; the top ten hold approximately 12%. The CDR3 has 14 residues. Germline loops: CDR1 LNHDA, CDR2 SQIVND (reference sequence). Losses at the gene ends were 2 bases for V and 14 bases for J; bases not matched to a gene: 10. The sample comprised non-Treg CD4+ T cells sorted from blood. This chain connects TRBV19 to TRBJ2-1, with TRBD2 matching over 9 bases. This receptor was taken from a human donor in good health. The CDR3 protein is CASSITALAGFKFF. CDR3 nucleotides: TGTGCCAGTAGTATAACAGCCCTAGCGGGATTTAAGTTCTTC. Looking up the rest from reference TRBV19 and TRBJ2-1 gives the full variable domain: DGGITQSPKYLFRKEGQNVTLSCEQNLNHDAMYWYRQDPGQGLRLIYYSQIVNDFQKGDIAEGYSVSREKKESFPLTVTSAQKNPTAFYLCASSITALAGFKFFGPGTRLTVL.